One and the same sample provided the 31 T cell receptor beta chains below, sequenced in a study of blood T cell repertoires in COVID-19. The data were produced by immunoSEQ multiplex PCR, yet TCRdb's version contains in-frame clones alone and is incomplete. The sample records roughly 82,000 clones, about 92% being singletons. Sample: peripheral blood. The receptors were sampled from a woman aged 45 to 65 in a cohort sampled during active COVID-19.

In DNA, the CDR3 is TGTGCCAGCAGCCTTAGCGGGGACGGAGAGACCCAGTACTTC. As protein: CASSLSGDGETQYF. The chain recombines TRBV5-4 with TRBJ2-5; TRBD2 agrees at 8 bases. The CDR3 contains 14 residues. Losses at the gene ends were 4 bases for V and 4 bases for J; bases not matched to a gene: 6. Per the germline V gene, CDR1 is SGHNT and CDR2 is YYREEE (reference sequence). Drawing the rest from reference TRBV5-4 and TRBJ2-5, the complete variable domain is ETGVTQSPTHLIKTRGQQVTLRCSSQSGHNTVSWYQQALGQGPQFIFQYYREEENGRGNFPPRFSGLQFPNYSSELNVNALELDDSALYLCASSLSGDGETQYFGPGTRLLVL.

The V call is TRBV7-9, the J call TRBJ2-1; the match to TRBD2 covers 14 bases. Germline V gene lookup returns CDR1 SEHNR and CDR2 FQNEAQ (reference sequence). V shed 5 bases, J shed 8 bases, and the junction held 5 bases outside the gene matches. The CDR3 spans 15 residues. CDR3 protein: CASSPKGLAGDEQFF. DNA for the CDR3: TGTGCCAGCAGCCCTAAGGGACTAGCGGGAGATGAGCAGTTCTTC.

Comments on this clone: Other nucleotide sequences from this sample produce the same CDR3. The chain joins TRBV13 to TRBJ2-5; D gene unclear. V shed 1 base and J shed 5 bases, with 8 bases lying between them. The CDR3 is made up of 13 amino acids. Germline V gene lookup returns CDR1 PRHDT and CDR2 FYEKMQ (reference sequence). The CDR3 bases are TGTGCCAGCAGCTTAGACCGAGGCGAGACCCAGTACTTC. It yields the protein CASSLDRGETQYF.

The chain joins TRBV5-1 to TRBJ2-4; a possible D gene is TRBD1 (6 bases). Germline lookup yields CDR1 SGHRS and CDR2 YFSETQ. Trimming cost V 4 bases and J 5 bases, with 13 bases left between them. The CDR3 totals 14 residues. The CDR3 reads CASSLQGPENIQYF. The DNA of the CDR3 is TGCGCCAGCAGCCTTCAGGGGCCCGAAAACATTCAGTACTTC.

The V and J genes are TRBV27 and TRBJ2-7, with TRBD1 matching over 9 bases. This CDR3 has 15 residues. Germline V gene sequence: CDR1 MNHEY, CDR2 SMNVEV (reference sequence). V was clipped by 7 bases and J by 3 bases; unmatched bases: 10. CDR3 sequence (DNA): TGTGCCAGCACCGGAACCGGGACAGGGCTCTACGAGCAGTACTTC. It encodes CASTGTGTGLYEQYF.

The chain employs TRBV5-6 and TRBJ2-7; 8 positions match TRBD2. Per the germline V gene, CDR1 is SGHDT and CDR2 is YYEEEE. The trim removed 2 bases at V and 9 bases at J, leaving 10 bases unmatched. The CDR3 sequence is 14 residues long. The CDR3: CASSLRAGVEGQYF. The CDR3 nucleotides read TGTGCCAGCAGCTTAAGAGCGGGAGTTGAGGGGCAGTACTTC.

This chain uses TRBV21-1 with TRBJ2-7; TRBD1 is taken as the D call from the table, unchecked against the DNA. TRBV21-1 corresponds to a pseudogene. CDR3 size: 18 residues. CDR3 nucleotides: TGTGCCAGCAGCAAAGTCATTTACAACGGGACAGGGCCCTACGAGCAGTACTTC. This gives the protein CASSKVIYNGTGPYEQYF.

Comments on this clone: The identical CDR3 is also encoded by other nucleotide sequences in the sample. The chain has TRBV2 and TRBJ1-5, with 9 nucleotides matching TRBD1. The CDR3 covers 13 residues. Germline CDR1 SNHLY, CDR2 FYNNEI. The ends lost 7 bases at V and 6 bases at J; junction bases unmatched: 4. CDR3 region: CASKGQGSQPQHF. The CDR3 region has the DNA TGTGCCAGCAAGGGACAGGGCTCTCAGCCCCAGCATTTT. Supplemented by reference TRBV2 and TRBJ1-5, the full variable domain reads EPEVTQTPSHQVTQMGQEVILRCVPISNHLYFYWYRQILGQKVEFLVSFYNNEISEKSEIFDDQFSVERPDGSNFTLKIRSTKLEDSAMYFCASKGQGSQPQHFGDGTRLSIL.

The V and J genes are TRBV11-2 and TRBJ2-1; 11 bases are a match to TRBD2. Trimming removed 0 bases from V and 7 bases from J; junction bases left unmatched: 8. Germline CDR1 reads SGHAT; CDR2 reads FQNNGV. CDR3 length equals 17 residues. The CDR3 DNA reads as TGTGCCAGCAGCTTAGAAGCACTAGCGGGAGTAGGTAATGAGCAGTTCTTC. Translation: CASSLEALAGVGNEQFF.

The chain joins TRBV6-4 to TRBJ2-6; 7 positions agree with TRBD1. CDR1 is MRHNA and CDR2 is SNTAGT in the germline V gene. V was pared by 7 bases and J by 2 bases, with 5 bases of the junction left unmatched. The CDR3 contains 15 residues. The CDR3 DNA reads as TGTGCCAGCAATCCCGGGACAGCTGGGGCCAACGTCCTGACTTTC. Protein product: CASNPGTAGANVLTF.

The chain has TRBV4-1 and TRBJ2-7; TRBD2 matches 7 bases. The trim removed 4 bases at V and 5 bases at J, leaving 8 bases unmatched. CDR3 length: 14 amino acids. Germline V CDR1 and CDR2: MGHRA, YSYEKL. DNA for the CDR3: TGCGCCAGCAGCCGAAGGGAGGGTGCCCACGAGCAGTACTTC. Amino acid sequence: CASSRREGAHEQYF.

The CDR3 is CASSLGQGTPSYEQYF. The DNA for the CDR3 is TGTGCCAGCAGTTTGGGACAGGGGACCCCCTCCTACGAGCAGTACTTC. The rearrangement links TRBV28 to TRBJ2-7, with TRBD1 matching 10 bases. Per germline, CDR1 MDHEN and CDR2 SYDVKM. Trimming removed 3 bases from V and 0 bases from J; junction bases left unmatched: 5. CDR3 length equals 16 residues.

The V call is TRBV6-5, the J call TRBJ1-5; 10 bases line up with TRBD1. Germline V gene lookup returns CDR1 MNHEY and CDR2 SVGAGI. Trimming removed 0 bases from V and 8 bases from J; junction bases left unmatched: 4. This CDR3 has 15 amino acids. This CDR3 reads CASSYSGQGLEPQHF. DNA for the CDR3: TGTGCCAGCAGTTACTCGGGACAGGGGTTGGAGCCCCAGCATTTT.

This chain links TRBV28 with TRBJ2-7; 7 bases line up with TRBD2. Trimming took 7 bases from V and 7 from J; bases not matched to a gene: 13. In germline, CDR1 is MDHEN, CDR2 SYDVKM. This CDR3 is 14 amino acids long. CDR3 sequence reads: CASTPGRGRGEQYF. CDR3 coding DNA: TGTGCCAGCACCCCAGGGAGGGGACGTGGAGAGCAGTACTTC. Combining the CDR3 with reference TRBV28 and TRBJ2-7 gives the whole variable domain DVKVTQSSRYLVKRTGEKVFLECVQDMDHENMFWYRQDPGLGLRLIYFSYDVKMKEKGDIPEGYSVSREKKERFSLILESASTNQTSMYLCASTPGRGRGEQYFGPGTRLTVT.

The chain links TRBV28 to TRBJ1-3; TRBD1 matches at 8 bases. Germline-derived CDR1 and CDR2 are MDHEN and SYDVKM. The CDR3 sequence is 15 residues long. J lost 1 base, V lost 7 bases, and 6 bases had no gene match. The CDR3 is CASIGQGGSGNTIYF. CDR3 nucleotides: TGTGCCAGCATCGGACAGGGCGGATCTGGAAACACCATATATTTT. The whole variable domain, remainder taken from reference TRBV28 and TRBJ1-3, is DVKVTQSSRYLVKRTGEKVFLECVQDMDHENMFWYRQDPGLGLRLIYFSYDVKMKEKGDIPEGYSVSREKKERFSLILESASTNQTSMYLCASIGQGGSGNTIYFGEGSWLTVV.

This clone was counted once. The chain is built from TRBV11-1 and TRBJ1-3; 10 nucleotides line up with TRBD1. Trimming took 5 bases from V and 9 from J; bases not matched to a gene: 4. The CDR3 spans 13 residues. Germline V lookup: CDR1 SGHAT, CDR2 FQDESV (reference sequence). CDR3 sequence reads: CASSTGQGLTIYF. For the CDR3, the DNA is TGTGCCAGCAGCACGGGACAGGGGCTCACCATATATTTT.

This clone was picked up one time. This chain uses TRBV14 with TRBJ1-2; D unresolved. V gave up 2 bases and J gave up 5 bases, with 6 bases separating them. The V gene's germline CDR1 is SGHDN and CDR2 FVKESK. The length of the CDR3 is 12 residues. DNA of the CDR3: TGTGCCAGCAGCCAATCCGGGTATGGCTACACCTTC. This sequence encodes CASSQSGYGYTF. Based on the CDR3 plus reference TRBV14 and TRBJ1-2, the full variable domain is EAGVTQFPSHSVIEKGQTVTLRCDPISGHDNLYWYRRVMGKEIKFLLHFVKESKQDESGMPNNRFLAERTGGTYSTLKVQPAELEDSGVYFCASSQSGYGYTFGSGTRLTVV.

The chain uses TRBV18 and TRBJ2-3, with a weak D call TRBD2 (5 bases). V was pared by 0 bases and J by 2 bases, with 9 bases between. The germline gives CDR1 KGHSH, CDR2 LQKENI. The CDR3 covers 15 residues. The CDR3 DNA reads as TGTGCCAGCTCACCACCCTCGGGATCCACAGATACGCAGTATTTT. Protein: CASSPPSGSTDTQYF.

The rearrangement uses TRBV28 and TRBJ2-7; 11 bases match TRBD2. This CDR3 spans 15 amino acids. Germline loops: CDR1 MDHEN, CDR2 SYDVKM. V shed 3 bases and J 3 bases; nucleotides not matched to a gene: 4. In nucleotides, the CDR3 is TGTGCCAGCAGTTTTCCCGGGACTAGCGGCTACGAGCAGTACTTC. Its translation is CASSFPGTSGYEQYF.

DNA of the CDR3: TGTGCCAGCAGAAAATCCCACACAGGGGGTCGAGGCTACACCTTC. It translates to CASRKSHTGGRGYTF. The chain carries TRBV6-5 and TRBJ1-2; TRBD1 agrees at 8 bases. From germline, CDR1 is MNHEY and CDR2 SVGAGI. The CDR3 has 15 residues. After removal of 6 bases from V and 8 bases from J, the junction contained 14 bases not matched to a gene.

The gene calls are TRBV7-2 and TRBJ2-7, with D unresolved. CDR1 is SGHTA and CDR2 is FQGNSA in the germline V gene. This CDR3 has 12 residues. Trimming cost V 7 bases and J 3 bases, with 10 bases left between them. The CDR3 DNA follows: TGTGCCAGCACCCCCACACGCTACGAGCAGTACTTC. Its protein is CASTPTRYEQYF. The variable domain in full, completed from reference TRBV7-2 and TRBJ2-7, reads GAGVSQSPSNKVTEKGKDVELRCDPISGHTALYWYRQSLGQGLEFLIYFQGNSAPDKSGLPSDRFSAERTGGSVSTLTIQRTQQEDSAVYLCASTPTRYEQYFGPGTRLTVT.

This chain connects TRBV4-1 to TRBJ2-5, with 7 positions matching TRBD2. The CDR3 is 17 amino acids. The germline V gene has CDR1 MGHRA and CDR2 YSYEKL. V gave up 1 base and J gave up 5 bases; unmatched junction bases: 13. For the CDR3, the DNA is TGCGCCAGCAGCCAAGGGGGCCTGGGCGGGAGAAGGGAGACCCAGTACTTC. This encodes CASSQGGLGGRRETQYF.

This chain links TRBV18 with TRBJ1-1; D uncertain. The CDR3 has 13 residues. CDR1 is KGHSH, CDR2 LQKENI, per germline. V was trimmed by 3 bases and J by 6 bases, leaving 11 bases between them. The CDR3 is CASSPGQDSEAFF. CDR3 DNA: TGTGCCAGCTCACCCGGGCAGGACTCTGAAGCTTTCTTT.

Written as DNA, the CDR3 is TGTGCCAGCAGCATCCCCGGGACTAGTCTAACAGATACGCAGTATTTT. Its translation is CASSIPGTSLTDTQYF. V gene TRBV21-1 combines with J gene TRBJ2-3; the tabulated D call, TRBD2, remains unverified against the DNA. TRBV21-1 is a pseudogene segment. This CDR3 has 16 residues.

The chain uses TRBV11-2 and TRBJ1-1; D uncertain. The CDR3 runs to 11 residues. Germline CDR1 reads SGHAT; CDR2 reads FQNNGV. Trimming took 5 bases from V and 8 from J, leaving 9 bases between them. The CDR3 sequence: CASSPREEAFF. The DNA of the CDR3 is TGTGCCAGCAGCCCACGGGAAGAAGCTTTCTTT.

The genes are TRBV6-8 and TRBJ1-2; D is possibly TRBD1 (5 bases). The germline V and J ends were trimmed by 6 bases and 0 bases, with 14 bases remaining between them. In germline, CDR1 is MNHGY, CDR2 SAAAGT. The CDR3 runs 15 residues. The CDR3 here is CASRPDSHSNYGYTF. The CDR3 DNA reads as TGTGCCAGCAGGCCCGACAGTCATTCTAACTATGGCTACACCTTC.

This clone was detected only a few times. V gene TRBV9 combines with J gene TRBJ2-1; D remains unclear. The V and J ends lost 4 bases and 5 bases respectively, with 16 bases between them. CDR1 and CDR2 (germline): SGDLS, YYNGEE. The CDR3 sequence is 15 residues long. The chain's CDR3 is CASSSINTANNEQFF. DNA for the CDR3: TGTGCCAGCAGCTCGATTAATACAGCCAACAATGAGCAGTTCTTC.

The gene calls are TRBV19 and TRBJ2-7, with 9 bases fitting TRBD2. Trimming cost V 5 bases and J 2 bases; bases outside gene matches: 7. CDR1 and CDR2 from the germline V gene are LNHDA and SQIVND (reference sequence). The CDR3 runs to 15 residues. As DNA, the CDR3 is TGTGCCAGTAGTCCCAGAATAGCGGGAGCCTACGAGCAGTACTTC. Protein product: CASSPRIAGAYEQYF.

This chain uses TRBV13 with TRBJ2-3, with 10 bases that match TRBD2. Germline CDR1 is PRHDT and CDR2 is FYEKMQ (reference sequence). V dropped 7 bases and J dropped 4; count of bases not matched to a gene: 8. The CDR3 contains 15 residues. CDR3 coding DNA: TGTGCCAGCATCCCAGCGGGAGGGCAACCAGATACGCAGTATTTT. Translated: CASIPAGGQPDTQYF.

This chain uses TRBV28 with TRBJ2-2; D uncertain. The CDR3 is made up of 12 amino acids. The V gene lost 6 bases and the J gene lost 3 bases, with 5 bases spanning the gap. CDR1 is MDHEN, CDR2 SYDVKM, per germline. CDR3 DNA: TGTGCCAGCAGCCATTACACCGGGGAGCTGTTTTTT. Translated: CASSHYTGELFF.

The chain joins TRBV19 to TRBJ2-1; 8 bases map to TRBD2. The V gene's germline CDR1 is LNHDA and CDR2 SQIVND (reference sequence). J lost 6 bases, V lost 1 base, and 14 bases had no gene match. The CDR3 sequence is 18 residues long. The CDR3 is CASSIGPPRAGVSNEQFF. In DNA, the CDR3 is TGTGCCAGTAGTATAGGGCCCCCTCGAGCGGGAGTATCCAATGAGCAGTTCTTC.